Here is one TCR beta chain with its context. Its antigen is unidentified. The data originate from a study of T cell responses to AZD1222 COVID-19 vaccine. Study-wide findings and caveats: The peak T cell response came first, and repertoires were sampled only after it. Donors, mostly white British, included more females; clonal diversity was possibly underestimated.

Trimming left V 3 bases short and J 0 bases short, with 12 bases between. CDR1 and CDR2 (germline): LNHDA, SQIVND (reference sequence). The CDR3 is 15 amino acids. Assay: immunoSEQ multiplex PCR; the TCRdb copy retains only in-frame clones and omits some. Counted here are some 200,000 clones, around 89% occurring once; the ten biggest clones make up 6.1%. Here the sequenced sample was peripheral blood, taken on day 0 of AZD1222 vaccination. The genes are TRBV19 and TRBJ2-7; D not certain. The clonotype originates from an adult in good health. This CDR3 reads CASSIRKGLSYEQYF. DNA of the CDR3: TGTGCCAGTAGTATCCGGAAGGGTCTCTCCTACGAGCAGTACTTC.